This TCR beta chain was observed in a study of PD-1 blockade in classical Hodgkin lymphoma. In every patient, relapse followed autologous stem cell transplantation, while exposure to brentuximab vedotin differed. Isolated CD8+ T cells were derived from thawed PBMCs through magnetic negative selection. This CDR3 has 14 amino acids. V lost 3 bases, J lost 2 bases, and 10 bases lay in between. Germline V CDR1 and CDR2: LGHNA, YSLEER. Here immunoSEQ multiplex PCR was the method, and the copy in TCRdb shows in-frame clones only, minus some. The profile shows some 2,700 clones, approximately 72% of them singletons.

This clonotype was obtained from a human donor with classical Hodgkin lymphoma. The source material was CD8+ T cells from blood, sampled at baseline. This rearrangement joins TRBV4-3 to TRBJ1-2, with D uncertain. Here the CDR3 DNA reads TGCGCCAGCAGCCAGTATTCGGCGAACTATGGCTACACCTTC. Its protein product is CASSQYSANYGYTF.